The 2 T cell receptor beta chains given below trace back to one sample, sequenced in a study of T cell repertoires in ileal Crohn's disease. Generated by immunoSEQ multiplex PCR, the TCRdb table keeps only in-frame clones and is missing some. The sample holds approximately 6,900 clones; 75% to 85% are singletons and the top ten take under 5%. What was sequenced was ileal tissue. The receptor source for this set is an adult with Crohn's disease.

V and J are TRBV30 and TRBJ2-7; 7 positions match TRBD1. J lost 2 bases, V lost 3 bases, and 7 bases had no gene match. Germline V lookup: CDR1 GTSNPN, CDR2 SVGIG (reference sequence). CDR3 length equals 14 residues. The CDR3 protein is CAWRLDRLAYEQYF. CDR3 DNA: TGTGCCTGGAGGCTGGACAGGCTAGCCTACGAGCAGTACTTC. The whole variable domain, remainder taken from reference TRBV30 and TRBJ2-7, is SQTIHQWPATLVQPVGSPLSLECTVEGTSNPNLYWYRQAAGRGLQLLFYSVGIGQISSEVPQNLSASRPQDRQFILSSKKLLLSDSGFYLCAWRLDRLAYEQYFGPGTRLTVT.

The chain links TRBV14 to TRBJ2-7; D may be TRBD2 (6 bases). Trimming removed 6 bases from V and 3 bases from J, with 15 bases in between. The CDR3 loop spans 14 amino acids. The germline CDR1 and CDR2 sequences are SGHDN and FVKESK. The CDR3 DNA follows: TGTGCCAGCAGTCGACCCGGGAGACTCTACGAGCAGTACTTC. Its translation: CASSRPGRLYEQYF.